This T cell receptor (beta chain) was sequenced during a study of blood T cell repertoires in COVID-19. On the study more broadly: COVID-19 samples, acute and convalescent, were from the United States, Italy and Spain.

Original analysis: Estimation of nucleated cell counts relied on the amplification of reference gene primers. Profiled with immunoSEQ multiplex PCR; TCRdb holds only in-frame clones, not every one. The V and J calls and clone size come from that table; D and trimming were worked out from the DNA. The sample records 130,000 or so clones, roughly 84% being singletons. Germline CDR1 is KGHSH and CDR2 is LQKENI. V was shortened by 4 bases and J by 2 bases, with 8 bases between the two germline ends. The CDR3 loop spans 13 amino acids. The sequence was collected from a woman younger than 45 who had recovered from COVID-19. The sequencing input was PBMCs or T cells enriched from blood (not recorded which). The chain combines TRBV18 with TRBJ2-5; maybe TRBD2 (5 bases). CDR3 region: CASSLTKQETQYF. CDR3 in DNA: TGTGCCAGCTCACTGACTAAGCAAGAGACCCAGTACTTC. The full variable domain, its missing parts supplied by reference TRBV18 and TRBJ2-5, is NAGVMQNPRHLVRRRGQEARLRCSPMKGHSHVYWYRQLPEEGLKFMVYLQKENIIDESGMPKERFSAEFPKEGPSILRIQQVVRGDSAAYFCASSLTKQETQYFGPGTRLLVL.